A selection of T cell receptor beta chains follows, all from one sample in a study of T-cell memory formation after mild COVID-19. TCRdb re-called the 5' RACE reads through MiXCR, storing one row per CDR3 protein. The sample lists fewer than 650,000 distinct CDR3 sequences, approximately 21% occurring once. Sequenced sample: PBMCs or a T cell subset sorted from them (not recorded which). The receptor set was obtained from an adult woman who had mild COVID-19 (a few samples of this study predate the infection). Cell type and time point are not known. The CDR3 runs from the conserved cysteine through the conserved F or W. Fields, in order: V gene, J gene, D gene, clone size, CDR3 protein, CDR3 DNA. The D gene is left open where the match is weak. Clone size appears in some rows only: once, few, many, or a class for an expanded clone.

TRBV30	TRBJ2-7	-	few	CAWSVLVTDSYEQYF	TGTGCCTGGAGTGTACTGGTGACAGATTCCTACGAGCAGTACTTC
TRBV12-3/TRBV12-4	TRBJ1-5	-	-	CASSLSEGIQPQHF	TGTGCCAGCAGTTTGAGTGAGGGGATTCAGCCCCAGCATTTT
TRBV2	TRBJ2-3	-	few	CASVPGGYTDTQYF	TGTGCCAGCGTACCGGGGGGCTACACAGATACGCAGTATTTT
TRBV10-3	TRBJ2-7	TRBD2	-	CAISDLGTTTF	TGTGCCATCAGTGACCTTGGGACTACGACCTTC
TRBV5-1	TRBJ2-1	TRBD2	many	CASSPAVNSGGPGNEQFF	TGCGCCAGCAGCCCGGCGGTGAATAGCGGGGGGCCGGGGAATGAGCAGTTCTTC
TRBV20-1	TRBJ1-1	-	-	CSARAGRGNTEAFF	TGCAGTGCTAGGGCGGGCAGGGGAAATACTGAAGCTTTCTTT
TRBV15	TRBJ1-5	-	-	CATSPDGAGNQPQHF	TGTGCCACCAGCCCTGACGGGGCAGGAAATCAGCCCCAGCATTTT
TRBV5-5	TRBJ1-1	-	-	CASSLMEGNTEAFF	TGTGCCAGCAGCTTGATGGAAGGGAACACTGAAGCTTTCTTT
TRBV12-3/TRBV12-4	TRBJ2-1	TRBD1	-	CASSFQGVVADEQFF	TGTGCCAGCAGTTTCCAGGGGGTTGTCGCGGATGAGCAGTTCTTC
TRBV6-5	TRBJ1-1	-	few	CASSPSDSFTEAFF	TGTGCCAGCAGCCCCTCGGACAGTTTCACTGAAGCTTTCTTT
TRBV24-1	TRBJ2-2	TRBD1	few	CATSDPTGQRPGELFF	TGTGCCACCAGTGATCCTACGGGACAGCGGCCCGGGGAGCTGTTTTTT
TRBV5-1	TRBJ2-1	-	few	CASSPIPPTGTRYNEQFF	TGCGCCAGCAGCCCTATTCCCCCTACGGGAACTAGGTACAATGAGCAGTTCTTC
TRBV20-1	TRBJ1-5	-	-	CSARAPGGDSNQPQHF	TGCAGTGCTAGGGCCCCCGGAGGGGATAGCAATCAGCCCCAGCATTTT
TRBV19	TRBJ2-1	-	-	CASSMSTRDEQFF	TGTGCCAGTAGTATGTCCACAAGGGATGAGCAGTTCTTC
TRBV20-1	TRBJ2-5	TRBD1	few	CSARGQVRETQYF	TGCAGTGCTCGCGGACAGGTTCGGGAGACCCAGTACTTC
TRBV12-3/TRBV12-4	TRBJ1-2	-	-	CASSIHRTRYGYTF	TGTGCCAGCAGTATACACCGAACGAGGTATGGCTACACCTTC
TRBV7-2	TRBJ1-4	-	-	CASSGRRGEKLFF	TGTGCCAGCAGCGGGCGTAGGGGTGAAAAACTGTTTTTT
TRBV18	TRBJ1-1	-	-	CASSSLENTEAFF	TGTGCCAGCTCCTCCCTGGAGAACACTGAAGCTTTCTTT
TRBV18	TRBJ2-2	TRBD1	-	CASSGQSDTGELFF	TGTGCCAGTTCGGGACAGTCCGACACCGGGGAGCTGTTTTTT
TRBV7-2	TRBJ2-5	TRBD1	few	CASSQGATLQETQYF	TGTGCCAGCAGCCAGGGGGCCACTCTCCAAGAGACCCAGTACTTC
TRBV6-6	TRBJ1-6	TRBD1	few	CASSYDRGRNSPLHF	TGTGCCAGCAGTTACGACAGGGGGCGCAATTCACCCCTCCACTTT
TRBV5-5	TRBJ1-3	-	-	CASSSSGLSSSGNTIYF	TGTGCCAGCAGCTCGTCGGGACTCTCGAGCTCTGGAAACACCATATATTTT
TRBV7-3	TRBJ1-1	TRBD1	-	CASSPSGGAAEAFF	TGTGCCAGCAGCCCCTCAGGGGGCGCGGCTGAAGCTTTCTTT
TRBV5-4	TRBJ1-6	-	-	CASSLRTGRWSYNSPLHF	TGTGCCAGCAGCCTCAGAACAGGGAGGTGGTCCTATAATTCACCCCTCCACTTT
TRBV5-1	TRBJ2-6	TRBD2	-	CASKFGGTGANVLTF	TGCGCCAGCAAGTTCGGGGGGACGGGGGCCAACGTCCTGACTTTC
TRBV6-6	TRBJ1-1	-	-	CASSETPWRDEAAFF	TGTGCCAGCAGCGAAACCCCGTGGAGGGACGAAGCAGCTTTCTTT
TRBV6-2/TRBV6-3	TRBJ1-1	-	many	CASSYRWQANTEAFF	TGTGCCAGCAGTTACCGGTGGCAGGCAAACACTGAAGCTTTCTTT
TRBV7-8	TRBJ2-7	-	-	CASSLYQGRDSPYEQYF	TGTGCCAGCAGCTTATATCAGGGGCGGGACTCCCCCTACGAGCAGTACTTC